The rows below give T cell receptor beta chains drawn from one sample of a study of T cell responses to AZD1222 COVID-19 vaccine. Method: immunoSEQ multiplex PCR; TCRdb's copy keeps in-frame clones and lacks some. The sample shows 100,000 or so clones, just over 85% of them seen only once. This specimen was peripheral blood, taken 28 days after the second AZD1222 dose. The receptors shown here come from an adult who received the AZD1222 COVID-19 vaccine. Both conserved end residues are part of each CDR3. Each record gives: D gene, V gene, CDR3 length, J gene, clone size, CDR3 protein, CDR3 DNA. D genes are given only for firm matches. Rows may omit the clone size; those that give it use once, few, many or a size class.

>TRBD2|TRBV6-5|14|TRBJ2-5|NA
CASSSRLAGEGQYF
TGTGCCAGCAGTTCGAGACTAGCGGGGGAAGGCCAGTACTTC
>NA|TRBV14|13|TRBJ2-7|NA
CASSGSLIGEQYF
TGTGCCAGCAGCGGCAGCCTTATCGGGGAGCAGTACTTC
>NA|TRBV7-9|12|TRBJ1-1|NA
CASSPGVTEAFF
TGTGCCAGCAGCCCTGGGGTTACAGAAGCTTTCTTT
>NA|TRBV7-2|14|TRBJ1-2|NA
CASSFGGTNYGYTF
TGTGCCAGCAGCTTTGGTGGCACTAACTATGGCTACACCTTC
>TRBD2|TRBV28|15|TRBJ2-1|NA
CASSRGGGAWNEQFF
TGTGCCAGCAGCCGGGGCGGGGGGGCCTGGAATGAGCAGTTCTTC
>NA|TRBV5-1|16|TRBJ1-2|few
CASDRTRGRGYYGYTF
TGCGCCAGCGACCGCACGAGGGGGAGAGGTTATTATGGCTACACCTTC
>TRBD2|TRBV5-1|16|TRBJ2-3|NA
CASSLEAGGPGDTQYF
TGCGCCAGCAGCTTGGAGGCGGGAGGGCCGGGGGATACGCAGTATTTT
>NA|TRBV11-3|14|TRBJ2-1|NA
CASSLASPVSEQFF
TGTGCCAGCAGCTTAGCGTCCCCTGTGAGTGAGCAGTTCTTC
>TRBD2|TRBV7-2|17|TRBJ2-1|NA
CASSPTPTSGGGNEQFF
TGTGCCAGCAGCCCAACCCCGACTAGCGGGGGGGGAAATGAGCAGTTCTTC
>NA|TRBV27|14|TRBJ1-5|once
CASSEKGRGQPQHF
TGTGCCAGCAGCGAGAAGGGGCGAGGTCAGCCCCAGCATTTT
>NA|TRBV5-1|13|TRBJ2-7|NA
CASSPLSEITQYF
TGCGCCAGCAGCCCCCTATCGGAGATCACGCAGTACTTC
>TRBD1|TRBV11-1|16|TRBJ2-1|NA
CASSLGVTGANNEQFF
TGTGCCAGCAGCTTAGGGGTGACAGGGGCGAACAATGAGCAGTTCTTC
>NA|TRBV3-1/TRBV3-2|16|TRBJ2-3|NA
CASSQDRGGQSDTQYF
TGTGCCAGCAGCCAAGATCGTGGGGGCCAGTCGGATACGCAGTATTTT
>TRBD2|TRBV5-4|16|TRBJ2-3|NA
CASTRTGGPSGDTQYF
TGTGCCAGCACGAGGACGGGAGGGCCCTCGGGGGATACGCAGTATTTT
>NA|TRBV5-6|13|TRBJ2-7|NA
CASSFGVPYEQYF
TGTGCCAGCAGCTTCGGAGTCCCCTACGAGCAGTACTTC
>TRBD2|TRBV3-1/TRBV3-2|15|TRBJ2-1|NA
CASSPERERYNEQFF
TGTGCCAGCAGCCCTGAGCGGGAGAGGTACAATGAGCAGTTCTTC
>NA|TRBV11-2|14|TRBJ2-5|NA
CASSPRAGPETQYF
TGTGCCAGCAGCCCCCGGGCCGGGCCAGAGACCCAGTACTTC
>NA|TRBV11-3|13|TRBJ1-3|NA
CASSSGAGNTIYF
TGTGCCAGCAGCTCCGGGGCTGGAAACACCATATATTTT
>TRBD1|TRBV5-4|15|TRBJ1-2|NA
CASSLGGTGRYGYTF
TGTGCCAGCAGCTTGGGGGGGACAGGGCGCTATGGCTACACCTTC
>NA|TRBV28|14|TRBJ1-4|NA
CASSLASTNEKLFF
TGTGCCAGCAGTTTGGCTTCGACTAATGAAAAACTGTTTTTT
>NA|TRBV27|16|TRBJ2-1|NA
CASTSAPPHSYNEQFF
TGTGCCAGCACCTCGGCCCCTCCCCACTCCTACAATGAGCAGTTCTTC
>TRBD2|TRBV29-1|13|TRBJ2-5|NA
CSARVGGEETQYF
TGCAGCGCCCGAGTGGGGGGGGAAGAGACCCAGTACTTC
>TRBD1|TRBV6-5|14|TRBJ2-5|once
CASRPTDRGETQYF
TGTGCCAGCAGACCTACCGACAGGGGGGAGACCCAGTACTTC
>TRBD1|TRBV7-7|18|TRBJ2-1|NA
CASSLQGQAKGWHNEQFF
TGTGCTAGCAGCCTACAGGGACAGGCCAAAGGCTGGCACAATGAGCAGTTCTTC
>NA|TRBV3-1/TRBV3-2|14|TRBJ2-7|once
CASSQDGLGGAQYF
TGTGCCAGCAGCCAAGACGGGTTAGGAGGGGCACAGTACTTC
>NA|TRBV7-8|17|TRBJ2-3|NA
CASSFERVGGSTDTQYF
TGTGCCAGCAGCTTTGAACGGGTGGGGGGATCCACAGATACGCAGTATTTT
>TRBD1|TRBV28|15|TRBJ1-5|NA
CASSSPGGPNQPQHF
TGTGCCAGCAGTTCCCCAGGGGGGCCCAATCAGCCCCAGCATTTT
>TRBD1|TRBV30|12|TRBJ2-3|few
CALNRRGDTQYF
TGTGCCTTAAACCGCAGGGGGGATACGCAGTATTTT
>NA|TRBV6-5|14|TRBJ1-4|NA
CASRSGGAGEKLFF
TGTGCCAGCAGGTCCGGGGGCGCGGGTGAAAAACTGTTTTTT